Below, 13 T cell receptor beta chains from the same sample are listed, as sequenced in a study of beta chain features in type 1 diabetes. The investigators reverse transcribed all of the isolated RNA, so they sequenced expressed TCRB transcripts. The data were produced by immunoSEQ multiplex PCR, yet TCRdb's version contains in-frame clones alone and is incomplete. The repertoire holds around 280,000 clones, with 8% as singletons. The sequenced sample was central memory CD4+ T cells from blood. These receptors were taken from a woman aged 18-29 years in good health.

In its sample, this clone was seen a few times. V gene TRBV4-3 combines with J gene TRBJ1-5; no clear D gene. The CDR3 sequence is 14 residues long. V was pared by 2 bases and J by 7 bases, with 12 bases between. Looked up from germline, CDR1 is LGHNA and CDR2 is YSLEER. DNA of the CDR3: TGCGCCAGCAGCCAATCCCAACCCGGACAGCCCCAGCATTTT. Protein sequence: CASSQSQPGQPQHF.

The table lists this clone with a few counts. This chain links TRBV7-2 with TRBJ2-2; D is perhaps TRBD1 (5 bases). CDR3 size: 15 residues. From germline, CDR1 is SGHTA and CDR2 FQGNSA. V lost 5 bases to trimming and J lost 2 bases, with 12 bases between them. CDR3 DNA sequence: TGTGCCAGCAGCAATAAGGGGTCTAACACCGGGGAGCTGTTTTTT. Translated: CASSNKGSNTGELFF.

Regarding this clone: A single base separates this from a much larger clone, so it may be a read error. The identical CDR3 is also encoded by other nucleotide sequences in the sample. The chain is built from TRBV11-2 and TRBJ1-4; the match to TRBD1 covers 9 bases. The CDR3 consists of 15 residues. Trimming at V came to 1 base and at J to 5 bases, leaving 2 bases not matched to a gene. Germline V gene lookup returns CDR1 SGHAT and CDR2 FQNNGV. The CDR3 nucleotides read TGTGCCAGCAGCTTAGGGGACAGGGACAATGAAAAACTGTTTTTT. Translating gives CASSLGDRDNEKLFF.

The V gene is TRBV12-5, the J gene TRBJ2-1; TRBD1 agrees at 10 bases. This CDR3 comprises 13 residues. V shed 7 bases, J shed 7 bases, and the junction held 4 bases outside the gene matches. Per the germline V gene, CDR1 is LGHNT and CDR2 is FRNRAP. The CDR3 loop is CASARDRGNEQFF. As DNA, the CDR3 is TGTGCTAGTGCCCGGGACAGGGGAAATGAGCAGTTCTTC.

The V call is TRBV2, the J call TRBJ2-3; 9 bases line up with TRBD1. This CDR3 has 14 amino acids. V lost 4 bases to trimming and J lost 1 base; unmatched junction nucleotides: 0. Germline CDR1 is SNHLY and CDR2 is FYNNEI. The CDR3 region has the DNA TGTGCCAGCAGTGGGGACAGGGGCACAGATACGCAGTATTTT. Translation gives CASSGDRGTDTQYF.

V is TRBV2 and J is TRBJ2-3; 8 bases agree with TRBD2. This CDR3 contains 16 residues. CDR1 is SNHLY and CDR2 is FYNNEI in the germline V gene. Germline trimming cut 2 bases from V and 1 base from J; bases unmatched to any gene: 5. The CDR3 DNA is TGTGCCAGCAGTGAAATAGCGGGGCCGGGCACAGATACGCAGTATTTT. The encoded protein is CASSEIAGPGTDTQYF.

The rearrangement links TRBV7-2 to TRBJ1-5; the D is unclear. Germline V gene sequence: CDR1 SGHTA, CDR2 FQGNSA. V lost 2 bases and J lost 3, with 11 bases in between. The CDR3 is 15 residues long. In DNA, the CDR3 is TGTGCCAGCAGCTTATGGGGAGTAATCAATCAGCCCCAGCATTTT. Protein product: CASSLWGVINQPQHF. The entire variable domain, with the rest obtained from reference TRBV7-2 and TRBJ1-5, is as follows: GAGVSQSPSNKVTEKGKDVELRCDPISGHTALYWYRQSLGQGLEFLIYFQGNSAPDKSGLPSDRFSAERTGGSVSTLTIQRTQQEDSAVYLCASSLWGVINQPQHFGDGTRLSIL.

This clone was picked up a small number of times. The chain joins TRBV30 to TRBJ1-1; D is perhaps TRBD1 (5 bases). Trimming left V 0 bases short and J 11 bases short, with 13 bases between. Germline V gene lookup returns CDR1 GTSNPN and CDR2 SVGIG (reference sequence). The CDR3 totals 12 residues. In nucleotides, the CDR3 is TGTGCCTGGAGTGTACATGGGGCGAAGGCTTTCTTT. It specifies CAWSVHGAKAFF.

In this sample, this clone turned up a few times. The CDR3 DNA follows: TGCGCCAGCAGCTTGGTAGGCCCGAAATCTTGGTACGAGCAGTACTTC. This codes for CASSLVGPKSWYEQYF. The chain uses TRBV5-1 and TRBJ2-7; no definite D call. Trimming removed 0 bases from V and 4 bases from J, with 17 bases in between. This CDR3 contains 16 residues. The germline gives CDR1 SGHRS, CDR2 YFSETQ.

The V gene is TRBV7-9, the J gene TRBJ2-1; maybe TRBD1 (6 bases). Deletions cut 2 bases from V and 3 bases from J, with 11 bases between. CDR3 length: 15 residues. The germline V gene has CDR1 SEHNR and CDR2 FQNEAQ (reference sequence). The CDR3 is CASSLTGWNYNEQFF. The CDR3, as DNA: TGTGCCAGCAGCTTAACAGGGTGGAACTACAATGAGCAGTTCTTC.

The chain has TRBV29-1 and TRBJ1-2, with D possibly TRBD1 on 5 matching bases. Trimming took 2 bases from V and 1 from J, leaving 20 bases between them. This CDR3 has 17 amino acids. The germline V gene encodes CDR1 SQVTM and CDR2 ANQGSEA. The CDR3 DNA is TGCAGCGTTGAAAGGAATTCAGCAGGGTTCTTTAACTATGGCTACACCTTC. Protein: CSVERNSAGFFNYGYTF.

This clone was counted a few times. The chain links TRBV5-1 to TRBJ1-2; 7 nucleotides align to TRBD1. Germline-derived CDR1 and CDR2 are SGHRS and YFSETQ. Germline trimming cut 4 bases from V and 8 bases from J; bases unmatched to any gene: 8. The CDR3 extends over 13 amino acids. The CDR3, as DNA: TGCGCCAGCAGCCAGGGACAGACCCAAGGCTACACCTTC. Protein product: CASSQGQTQGYTF.

The chain employs TRBV10-3 and TRBJ1-1, with D maybe TRBD1 (6 bases). CDR3 length equals 14 residues. V lost 3 bases, J lost 4 bases, and 12 bases lay in between. Per germline, CDR1 ENHRY and CDR2 SYGVKD. DNA of the CDR3: TGTGCCATCAGTGATGATAGGGGGAGCACTGAAGCTTTCTTT. Translation gives CAISDDRGSTEAFF.